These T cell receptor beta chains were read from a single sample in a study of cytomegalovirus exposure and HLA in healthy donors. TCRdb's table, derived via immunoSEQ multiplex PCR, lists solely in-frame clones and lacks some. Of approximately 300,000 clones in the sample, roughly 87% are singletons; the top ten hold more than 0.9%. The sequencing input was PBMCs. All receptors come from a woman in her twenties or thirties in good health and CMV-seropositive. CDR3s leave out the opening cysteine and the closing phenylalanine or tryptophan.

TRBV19 ASAGAGASTDTQY
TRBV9 ASSVSLQNYGYT
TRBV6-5 ASSYGTSKGYT
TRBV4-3 ASSQLGLTDTQY
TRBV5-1 ASTRVAGNTGELF
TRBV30 AWTESSSYNEQF
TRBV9 ASRDETSGSYNEQF
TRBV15 ATSRDGGTANDEQY
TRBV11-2 ASSLGTYEQF
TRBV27 ASRPLDREHSNQPQH
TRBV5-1 ASSLELAGGGNNEQF
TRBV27 ASSPGEDTEAF
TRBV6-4 ASSVLGGNEQF
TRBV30 AWRQSDTQY
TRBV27 ASSLTGSHNNEQF
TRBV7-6 ASSPSTGGNQPQH
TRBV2 ASSTGSQPQH
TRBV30 AWTNIYEQY
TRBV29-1 SVLDRESGNTIY
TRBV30 AWSRGVSTEAF
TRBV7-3 ASSLSSGRYEQY
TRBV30 AWSVALMNTEAF
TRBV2 ASSEGEKLF
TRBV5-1 ASSLGLGYETQY
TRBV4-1 ASSQEWGSYEKLF
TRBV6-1 ASSEAGIATNEKLF
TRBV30 AWSVQGNQPQH
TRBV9 ASSPTTGSGELF
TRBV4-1 ASSQVLGKNQPQH
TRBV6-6 ASSPGQVLYGYT
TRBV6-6 ASRPTQDYEQY
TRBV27 ASSFLEGARTQY
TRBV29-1 SVENTSGSSEQY
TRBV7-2 ASSSTSGVLETQY
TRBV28 ASYRGGGGNQPQH
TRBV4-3 ASSQGSGSPLH
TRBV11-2 ASSYASHEQY
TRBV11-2 ASSFRSGRGGEQY
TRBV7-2 ASAQVLNQPQH
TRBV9 ASSDDSHSNQPQH
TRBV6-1 ASSDLVRGAVYYYEQY
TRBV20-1 SARQTYEQY
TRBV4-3 ASSPGGGGYEQY
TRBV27 ASSLDRITGELF
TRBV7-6 ACRETGLSEQF
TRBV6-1 ASSRDRPNQPQH
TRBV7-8 ASSLGGAPSSYNEQF
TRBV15 ATSRDLGSSYEQY
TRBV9 ASSEGEETQY
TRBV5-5 ASSLSQLSNYGYT
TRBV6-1 ASSATGYHEQY
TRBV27 ASSLKGRDYEQY
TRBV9 ASSVGGTRVYEQY
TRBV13 ASSAGGEQF
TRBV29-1 SVASLYGYT
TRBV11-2 ASSLTGSAGETQY
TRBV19 ASSSGSSYNEQF